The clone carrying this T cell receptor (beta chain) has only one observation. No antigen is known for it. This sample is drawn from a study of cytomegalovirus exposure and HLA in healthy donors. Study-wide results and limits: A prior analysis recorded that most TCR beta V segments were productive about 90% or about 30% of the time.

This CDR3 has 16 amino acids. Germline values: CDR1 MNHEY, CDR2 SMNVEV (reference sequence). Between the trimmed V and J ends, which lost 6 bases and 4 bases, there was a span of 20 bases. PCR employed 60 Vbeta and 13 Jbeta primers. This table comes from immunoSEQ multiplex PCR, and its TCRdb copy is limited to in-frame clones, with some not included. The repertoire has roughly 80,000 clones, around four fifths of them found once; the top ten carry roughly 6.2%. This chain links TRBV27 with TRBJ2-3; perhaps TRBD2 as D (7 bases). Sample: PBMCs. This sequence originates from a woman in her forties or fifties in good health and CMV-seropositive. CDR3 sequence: CASSPSAGAGADTQYF. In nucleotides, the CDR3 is TGTGCCAGCAGCCCATCCGCGGGGGCGGGGGCAGATACGCAGTATTTT.